This T cell receptor (beta chain) appears in the sequencing data of a study of blood T cell repertoires in COVID-19. Source study methods: Reference gene primer amplification in the assay estimated nucleated cell counts. Some clones are missing from TCRdb's copy, which holds only in-frame ones; the method was immunoSEQ multiplex PCR. V and J calls and clone size are given by that table; D and trimming were obtained from the DNA. Counted here are 250,000 or so clones, over 80% occurring once; the ten biggest clones make up approximately 3.7%. Allocation to cohorts depended on clinical history reported by the participants. Shortly before study entry, within 2 weeks, exposed participants had met a COVID-19 case. CDR3 length equals 14 residues. Unmatched junction bases numbered 4, after V lost 0 bases and J lost 7 bases. Germline V gene data show CDR1 as LGHNA and CDR2 as YNFKEQ.

The sequence was collected from a woman aged 25 to 45 who had been exposed to COVID-19. The chain employs TRBV4-2 and TRBJ1-2; TRBD1 aligns across 8 bases. Sequences were obtained from PBMCs or T cells enriched from blood (not recorded which). DNA for the CDR3: TGTGCCAGCAGCCAAGATCGGACAGGGAGTGGCTACACCTTC. Translated: CASSQDRTGSGYTF.